Below, 32 T cell receptor beta chains from the same sample are listed, as sequenced in a study of identifying expanded T cells in peripheral blood (dated by TCRdb to between 2017 and 2020). The method was the immunoSEQ multiplex PCR assay. In its TCRdb copy, this immuneACCESS table keeps in-frame sequences only and misses some clones. Where compared with another copy, unresolved V genes explain less than half of these, and the others have no known cause. The sample table holds more than 95,000 clones, of which about four fifths were seen once. The top ten clones comprise 3.3% of the sample. Sequencing was done on a sample of blood. All receptors come from a person aged 18-70 years in good health.

V gene TRBV6-6 combines with J gene TRBJ2-2; D perhaps matches TRBD2 (5 bases). CDR1 is MNHNY and CDR2 is SVGAGI in the germline V gene (reference sequence). This CDR3 comprises 13 residues. Trimming took 2 bases from V and 7 from J, leaving 8 bases between them. The CDR3 loop is CASSYDRGGELFF. The CDR3 DNA is TGTGCCAGCAGTTACGACCGGGGCGGGGAGCTGTTTTTT.

This clone was counted between two and nine times. The V gene is TRBV2, the J gene TRBJ2-1, with 9 bases fitting TRBD2. The CDR3 runs to 19 residues. Germline V gene sequence: CDR1 SNHLY, CDR2 FYNNEI. Losses at the gene ends were 6 bases for V and 2 bases for J; bases not matched to a gene: 17. CDR3 in amino acids: CASSLRTSALRMAYNEQFF. In DNA, the CDR3 is TGTGCCAGCAGCCTCCGGACTAGCGCCCTCCGAATGGCCTACAATGAGCAGTTCTTC.

This chain connects TRBV5-5 to TRBJ2-4; D perhaps matches TRBD2 (6 bases). This CDR3 spans 13 amino acids. Germline V gives CDR1 SGHKS, CDR2 YYEKEE (reference sequence). V gave up 0 bases and J gave up 5 bases, with 6 bases separating them. This CDR3 reads CASSLAGENIQYF. The CDR3 nucleotides are TGTGCCAGCAGCTTGGCGGGGGAAAACATTCAGTACTTC.

The chain recombines TRBV7-2 with TRBJ2-5; D may be TRBD2 (5 bases). Trimming pared 3 bases from V and 0 bases from J, leaving 8 bases between. Germline assignment: CDR1 SGHTA and CDR2 FQGNSA. The CDR3 consists of 14 residues. This chain's CDR3 is CASSFQDYQETQYF. DNA for the CDR3: TGTGCCAGCAGCTTTCAGGACTACCAAGAGACCCAGTACTTC. The variable domain in full, completed from reference TRBV7-2 and TRBJ2-5, reads GAGVSQSPSNKVTEKGKDVELRCDPISGHTALYWYRQSLGQGLEFLIYFQGNSAPDKSGLPSDRFSAERTGGSVSTLTIQRTQQEDSAVYLCASSFQDYQETQYFGPGTRLLVL.

The chain couples TRBV5-4 to TRBJ1-1; D gene ambiguous. This CDR3 region has 14 residues. Germline CDR1 SGHNT, CDR2 YYREEE (reference sequence). V was trimmed by 4 bases and J by 1 base, leaving 11 bases between them. CDR3 residues: CASSHDRENTEAFF. The CDR3, as DNA: TGTGCCAGCAGCCACGACCGCGAGAACACTGAAGCTTTCTTT.

In its sample, this clone was seen a few times. The chain couples TRBV7-2 to TRBJ2-7; 8 positions agree with TRBD2. The germline gives CDR1 SGHTA, CDR2 FQGNSA. This CDR3 contains 15 residues. Trimming cost V 0 bases and J 7 bases; bases outside gene matches: 8. The CDR3 spells CASSLANPGGEEQYF. The CDR3 DNA reads TGTGCCAGCAGCTTAGCGAACCCCGGGGGGGAAGAGCAGTACTTC. Variable domain in full (rest from reference TRBV7-2 and TRBJ2-7): GAGVSQSPSNKVTEKGKDVELRCDPISGHTALYWYRQSLGQGLEFLIYFQGNSAPDKSGLPSDRFSAERTGGSVSTLTIQRTQQEDSAVYLCASSLANPGGEEQYFGPGTRLTVT.

The chain combines TRBV6-5 with TRBJ1-2; no definite D call. V lost 5 bases and J lost 7, with 17 bases in between. CDR1 and CDR2 from the germline V gene are MNHEY and SVGAGI. This CDR3 is 14 amino acids long. The CDR3 loop is CASSQAKRGGGYTF. The CDR3 coding sequence is TGTGCCAGCAGTCAAGCAAAGCGAGGAGGTGGCTACACCTTC.

CDR3 nucleotides: TGTGCCACCTCCCCGACAGATCCCTACGAGCAGTACTTC. Its protein product is CATSPTDPYEQYF. V and J are TRBV10-3 and TRBJ2-7; maybe TRBD1 (5 bases). This CDR3 has 13 residues. Trimming pared 10 bases from V and 2 bases from J, leaving 15 bases between. Germline V gene lookup returns CDR1 ENHRY and CDR2 SYGVKD.

The rearrangement uses TRBV7-9 and TRBJ2-3; D is undetermined. The CDR3 contains 17 residues. Deletions cut 5 bases from V and 0 bases from J, with 18 bases between. Per germline, CDR1 SEHNR and CDR2 FQNEAQ (reference sequence). CDR3 nucleotides: TGTGCCAGCAGCAAAATGACGGGCCTCCCTAGCACAGATACGCAGTATTTT. Translation gives CASSKMTGLPSTDTQYF.

The V and J genes are TRBV7-2 and TRBJ2-5; D uncertain. Per germline, CDR1 SGHTA and CDR2 FQGNSA. V shed 3 bases and J shed 5 bases, with 4 bases lying between them. This CDR3 comprises 11 residues. CDR3 DNA sequence: TGTGCCAGCAGCTTTTCCGAGACCCAGTACTTC. Its protein product is CASSFSETQYF.

This chain uses TRBV5-1 with TRBJ1-4; D perhaps matches TRBD1 (5 bases). The ends were cut back, 1 base at V and 7 bases at J, with 14 bases in the middle. Germline assignment: CDR1 SGHRS and CDR2 YFSETQ. The CDR3 covers 15 residues. The CDR3 region has the DNA TGCGCCAGCAGCTTGTTTGCCGGCGGGGGTGAAAAACTGTTTTTT. Its translation: CASSLFAGGGEKLFF.

The rearrangement uses TRBV2 and TRBJ2-7; D may be TRBD1 (5 bases). Trimming removed 8 bases at V and 2 bases at J, with 19 bases between. This CDR3 contains 15 residues. In germline, CDR1 is SNHLY, CDR2 FYNNEI. The CDR3: CASRRPVRVAYEQYF. The DNA of the CDR3 is TGTGCCAGCCGACGCCCCGTCAGGGTGGCCTACGAGCAGTACTTC.

This clone was seen only a few times. The CDR3 sequence is CSVSGQSTDTQYF. The CDR3 DNA reads as TGCAGCGTTTCGGGACAAAGCACAGATACGCAGTATTTT. The chain employs TRBV29-1 and TRBJ2-3, with a tentative D call TRBD1 (6 bases). V lost 5 bases, J lost 0 bases, and 9 bases lay in between. Germline V CDR1 and CDR2: SQVTM, ANQGSEA. CDR3 length: 13 residues.

The chain recombines TRBV9 with TRBJ2-7; D remains ambiguous. Trimming shortened V by 3 bases and J by 0 bases, and 7 bases separated the two germline ends. This CDR3 has 13 residues. Looked up from germline, CDR1 is SGDLS and CDR2 is YYNGEE. The DNA of the CDR3 is TGTGCCAGCAGCGGAAGTCTCTCCTACGAGCAGTACTTC. Encoded protein: CASSGSLSYEQYF.

This chain uses TRBV27 with TRBJ2-7; D tentatively fits TRBD1 or TRBD2 (5 bases each). Trimming pared 4 bases from V and 2 bases from J, leaving 15 bases between. In germline, CDR1 is MNHEY, CDR2 SMNVEV (reference sequence). The CDR3 has 15 amino acids. CDR3 protein: CASSYSGSPPYEQYF. DNA for the CDR3: TGTGCCAGCAGTTACTCAGGGAGTCCTCCCTACGAGCAGTACTTC.

This chain joins TRBV29-1 and TRBJ1-2; 11 nucleotides line up with TRBD1. The V gene end was trimmed by 5 bases and the J gene end by 4 bases; junction bases not matched to a gene: 3. CDR1 is SQVTM, CDR2 ANQGSEA, per germline. The CDR3 runs 13 residues. The DNA of the CDR3 is TGCAGCGTTCGGACAGGGGGCGTCTATGGCTACACCTTC. Protein: CSVRTGGVYGYTF.

V and J are TRBV6-5 and TRBJ1-1, with TRBD1 matching 7 bases. V dropped 8 bases and J dropped 4; count of bases not matched to a gene: 10. Germline lookup yields CDR1 MNHEY and CDR2 SVGAGI. The CDR3 is 14 residues long. The CDR3 region has the DNA TGTGCCAGCCGCAGGGGGTTCGATACCACTGAAGCTTTCTTT. It codes for CASRRGFDTTEAFF.

The chain employs TRBV7-6 and TRBJ2-5, with TRBD2 matching 10 bases. The V segment lost 3 bases and the J segment 2 bases; nucleotides outside the gene matches: 12. The germline gives CDR1 SGHVS, CDR2 FNYEAQ. CDR3 length: 18 amino acids. CDR3 sequence reads: CASSLRLAGGLLQETQYF. DNA for the CDR3: TGTGCCAGCAGCTTGCGATTAGCGGGGGGACTACTACAAGAGACCCAGTACTTC.

The J gene is TRBJ2-7, the V gene TRBV25-1; a weak D match, TRBD1 (5 bases). This CDR3 is built from 15 residues. CDR1 is MGHDK, CDR2 SYGVNS, per germline. Trimming shortened V by 4 bases and J by 5 bases, and 18 bases separated the two germline ends. As DNA, the CDR3 is TGTGCCAGCAGTGCATGCATGTGCAGGGCCCACGAGCAGTACTTC. Residues: CASSACMCRAHEQYF.

This chain links TRBV29-1 with TRBJ1-2; no reliable D call. Trimming removed 3 bases from V and 0 bases from J, with 8 bases in between. The CDR3 is made up of 13 amino acids. CDR1 SQVTM and CDR2 ANQGSEA come from the germline V gene. The CDR3 DNA reads as TGCAGCGTTGACCACTTCTCTAACTATGGCTACACCTTC. This sequence encodes CSVDHFSNYGYTF.

This clone was detected only once. The chain employs TRBV7-2 and TRBJ1-1; tentative D call: TRBD1 (5 bases). The CDR3 runs 16 residues. Germline V CDR1 and CDR2: SGHTA, FQGNSA. The ends were cut back, 5 bases at V and 3 bases at J, with 19 bases in the middle. CDR3 sequence: CASSPMRGRGYTEAFF. The DNA of the CDR3 is TGTGCCAGCAGCCCCATGCGGGGGAGGGGATACACTGAAGCTTTCTTT.

This clone occurred once. The V and J genes are TRBV18 and TRBJ1-1, with 9 bases matching TRBD1. CDR1 is KGHSH, CDR2 LQKENI, per germline. Trimming at V came to 6 bases and at J to 1 base, leaving 3 bases not matched to a gene. CDR3 size: 14 residues. The CDR3: CASSQDRGNTEAFF. In DNA, the CDR3 is TGTGCCAGCTCCCAGGACAGGGGGAACACTGAAGCTTTCTTT.

The genes are TRBV9 and TRBJ1-6; tentatively, D is TRBD1 (5 bases). Germline V gene lookup returns CDR1 SGDLS and CDR2 YYNGEE. The CDR3 is 15 amino acids. Trimming stripped 3 bases from V and 10 bases from J, with 17 bases between. The CDR3 is CASSGETVSRSPLHF. The DNA for the CDR3 is TGTGCCAGCAGCGGAGAGACAGTCTCTCGGTCACCCCTCCACTTT.

V is TRBV6-1 and J is TRBJ2-7; 8 bases agree with TRBD1. This CDR3 is built from 15 residues. Unmatched junction bases numbered 10, after V lost 5 bases and J lost 4 bases. CDR1 and CDR2 from the germline V gene are MNHNS and SASEGT. The CDR3: CASSISYRGDYEQYF. The DNA for the CDR3 is TGTGCCAGCAGTATCTCCTACAGGGGGGATTACGAGCAGTACTTC.

The V call is TRBV6-5, the J call TRBJ1-1; TRBD1 might be the D (5 bases). Germline CDR1 MNHEY, CDR2 SVGAGI. The CDR3 is 14 residues long. Trimming cost V 6 bases and J 3 bases, with 14 bases left between them. The CDR3 loop reads CASRQVNEYTEAFF. CDR3 bases: TGTGCCAGCAGACAGGTCAACGAATACACTGAAGCTTTCTTT.

The rearrangement joins TRBV29-1 to TRBJ1-2; D remains unclear. Germline V CDR1 and CDR2: SQVTM, ANQGSEA. The ends were cut back, 7 bases at V and 8 bases at J, with 14 bases in the middle. CDR3 length: 11 amino acids. CDR3 residues: CSASLLVGYTF. DNA for the CDR3: TGCAGCGCCAGCCTTCTAGTGGGCTACACCTTC.

This chain uses TRBV5-1 with TRBJ1-6, with 9 bases matching TRBD1. Trimming removed 0 bases from V and 7 bases from J; junction bases left unmatched: 5. This CDR3 has 16 amino acids. CDR1 SGHRS and CDR2 YFSETQ come from the germline V gene. The CDR3 DNA is TGCGCCAGCAGCTTGGGGGGACAGGGAAGGAATTCACCCCTCCACTTT. This encodes CASSLGGQGRNSPLHF.

The genes are TRBV7-9 and TRBJ1-3; D may be TRBD1 (5 bases). Germline V gives CDR1 SEHNR, CDR2 FQNEAQ (reference sequence). The CDR3 has 15 residues. Deletions cut 7 bases from V and 0 bases from J, with 13 bases between. The CDR3 bases are TGTGCCAGCACAAGGGACGGTTACTCTGGAAACACCATATATTTT. Translation: CASTRDGYSGNTIYF.

V is TRBV18 and J is TRBJ2-2; 8 bases agree with TRBD1. Per germline, CDR1 KGHSH and CDR2 LQKENI. The CDR3 has 17 residues. V shed 1 base and J 6 bases; nucleotides not matched to a gene: 10. CDR3 residues: CASSPRGQGAMPGELFF. In DNA, the CDR3 is TGTGCCAGCTCACCACGTGGGCAGGGGGCGATGCCCGGGGAGCTGTTTTTT.

The chain joins TRBV2 to TRBJ1-5; D gene unclear. Germline values: CDR1 SNHLY, CDR2 FYNNEI. The CDR3 contains 15 residues. V was clipped by 4 bases and J by 0 bases, with 10 bases between them. CDR3 nucleotides: TGTGCCAGCAGTGGAGTGACCAATAGCAATCAGCCCCAGCATTTT. It encodes CASSGVTNSNQPQHF.

This clone has only one observation. The genes are TRBV5-4 and TRBJ1-2; 9 nucleotides align to TRBD1. This CDR3 is built from 15 residues. Germline V lookup: CDR1 SGHNT, CDR2 YYREEE (reference sequence). V lost 3 bases to trimming and J lost 0 bases; unmatched junction nucleotides: 3. CDR3 sequence: CASSSRDRANYGYTF. For the CDR3, the DNA is TGTGCCAGCAGCTCACGGGACAGGGCTAACTATGGCTACACCTTC. Using reference TRBV5-4 and TRBJ1-2 for the parts outside the CDR3, the full variable domain is ETGVTQSPTHLIKTRGQQVTLRCSSQSGHNTVSWYQQALGQGPQFIFQYYREEENGRGNFPPRFSGLQFPNYSSELNVNALELDDSALYLCASSSRDRANYGYTFGSGTRLTVV.

This clone was recorded only once. The rearrangement links TRBV7-9 to TRBJ1-2, with D perhaps matching TRBD1 (5 bases). The germline CDR1 and CDR2 sequences are SEHNR and FQNEAQ (reference sequence). V lost 5 bases, J lost 5 bases, and 18 bases lay in between. CDR3 length: 15 residues. The CDR3 protein is CASSRAGHELYGYTF. In nucleotides, the CDR3 is TGTGCCAGCAGCCGCGCAGGACACGAACTATATGGCTACACCTTC.